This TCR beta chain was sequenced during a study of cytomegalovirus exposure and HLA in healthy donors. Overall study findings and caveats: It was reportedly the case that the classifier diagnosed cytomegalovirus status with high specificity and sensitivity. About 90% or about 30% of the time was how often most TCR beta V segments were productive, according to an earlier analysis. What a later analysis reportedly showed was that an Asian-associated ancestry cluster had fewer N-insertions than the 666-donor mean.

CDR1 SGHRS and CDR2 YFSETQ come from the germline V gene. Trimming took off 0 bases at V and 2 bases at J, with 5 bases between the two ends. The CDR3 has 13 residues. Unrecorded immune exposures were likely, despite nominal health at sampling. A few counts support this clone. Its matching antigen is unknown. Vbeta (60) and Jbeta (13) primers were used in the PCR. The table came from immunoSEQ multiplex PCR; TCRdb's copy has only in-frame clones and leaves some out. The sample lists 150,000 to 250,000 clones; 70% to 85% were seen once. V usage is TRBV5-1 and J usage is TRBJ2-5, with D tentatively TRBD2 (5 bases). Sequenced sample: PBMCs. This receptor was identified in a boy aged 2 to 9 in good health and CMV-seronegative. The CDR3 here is CASSLGLQETQYF. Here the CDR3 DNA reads TGCGCCAGCAGCTTGGGACTACAAGAGACCCAGTACTTC.